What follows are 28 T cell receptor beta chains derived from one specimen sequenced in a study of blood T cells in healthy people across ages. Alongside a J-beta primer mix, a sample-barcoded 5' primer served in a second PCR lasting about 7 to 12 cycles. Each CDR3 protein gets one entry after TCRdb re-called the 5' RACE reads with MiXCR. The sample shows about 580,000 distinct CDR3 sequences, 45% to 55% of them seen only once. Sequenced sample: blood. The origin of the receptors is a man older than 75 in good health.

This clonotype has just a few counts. The CDR3 sequence is CSASTAGGVDTQYF. CDR3 DNA: TGCAGTGCTAGTACAGCGGGGGGGGTAGATACGCAGTATTTT. The genes are TRBV20-1 and TRBJ2-3, with 10 nucleotides matching TRBD2. The CDR3 spans 14 residues. With 3 bases clipped from V and 5 bases from J, the junction kept 5 bases outside the gene matches. Germline V gives CDR1 DFQATT, CDR2 SNEGSKA (reference sequence).

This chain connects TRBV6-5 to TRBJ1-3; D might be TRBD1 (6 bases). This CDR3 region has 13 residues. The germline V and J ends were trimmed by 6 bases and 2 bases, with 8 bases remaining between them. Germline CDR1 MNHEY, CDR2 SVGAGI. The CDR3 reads CASRAGAGNTIYF. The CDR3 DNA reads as TGTGCCAGCAGGGCAGGGGCTGGAAACACCATATATTTT.

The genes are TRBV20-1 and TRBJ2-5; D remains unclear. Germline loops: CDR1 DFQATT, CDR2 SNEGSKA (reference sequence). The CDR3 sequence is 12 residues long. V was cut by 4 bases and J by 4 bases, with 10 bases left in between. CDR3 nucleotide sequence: TGCAGTGCTATAGGGCCCCGAGAGACCCAGTACTTC. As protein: CSAIGPRETQYF.

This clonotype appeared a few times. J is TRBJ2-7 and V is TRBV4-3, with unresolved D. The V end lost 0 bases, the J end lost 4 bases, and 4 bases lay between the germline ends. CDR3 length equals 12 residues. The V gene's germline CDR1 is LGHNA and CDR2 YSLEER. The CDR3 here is CASSQDEYEQYF. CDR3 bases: TGCGCCAGCAGCCAAGATGAATACGAGCAGTACTTC.

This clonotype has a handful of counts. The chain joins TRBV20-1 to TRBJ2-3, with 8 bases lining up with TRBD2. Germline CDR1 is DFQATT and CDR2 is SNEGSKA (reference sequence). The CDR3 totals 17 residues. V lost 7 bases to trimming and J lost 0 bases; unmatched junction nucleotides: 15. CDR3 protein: CSGMGPASGSSTDTQYF. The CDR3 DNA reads TGCAGTGGAATGGGTCCCGCTAGCGGGTCTAGCACAGATACGCAGTATTTT.

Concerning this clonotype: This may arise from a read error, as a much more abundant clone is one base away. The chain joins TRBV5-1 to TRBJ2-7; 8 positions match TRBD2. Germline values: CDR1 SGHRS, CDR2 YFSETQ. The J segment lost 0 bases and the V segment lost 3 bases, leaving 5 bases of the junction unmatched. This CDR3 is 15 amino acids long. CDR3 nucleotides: TGCGCCAGCAGCTCGGGAGGGTCCTTCTCCTACGAGCAGTACTTC. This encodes CASSSGGSFSYEQYF.

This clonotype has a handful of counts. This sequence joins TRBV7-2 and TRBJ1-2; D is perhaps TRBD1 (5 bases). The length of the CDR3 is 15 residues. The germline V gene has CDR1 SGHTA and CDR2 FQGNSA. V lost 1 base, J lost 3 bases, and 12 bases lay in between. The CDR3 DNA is TGTGCCAGCAGCTTAGAATGGCAGGGTCACTATGGCTACACCTTC. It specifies CASSLEWQGHYGYTF.

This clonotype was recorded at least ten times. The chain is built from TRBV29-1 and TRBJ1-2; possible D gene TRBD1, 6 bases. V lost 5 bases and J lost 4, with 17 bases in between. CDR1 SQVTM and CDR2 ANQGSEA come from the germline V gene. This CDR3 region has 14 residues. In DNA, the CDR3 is TGCAGCGTTCAGGTACAGGGAGTAAGCTATGGCTACACCTTC. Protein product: CSVQVQGVSYGYTF.

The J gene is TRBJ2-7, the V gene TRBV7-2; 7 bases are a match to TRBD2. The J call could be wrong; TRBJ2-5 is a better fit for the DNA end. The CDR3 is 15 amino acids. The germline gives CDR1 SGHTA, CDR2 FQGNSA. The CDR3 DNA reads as TGTGCCAGCAGCTTAAGGGCTAGCGGCAAAGAGACCCAGTACTTC. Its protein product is CASSLRASGKETQYF.

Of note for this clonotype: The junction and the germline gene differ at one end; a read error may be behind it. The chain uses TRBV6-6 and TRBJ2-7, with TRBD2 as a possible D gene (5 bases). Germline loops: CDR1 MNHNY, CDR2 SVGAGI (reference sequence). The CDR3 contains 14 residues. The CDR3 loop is CASSYNGGPYGQYF. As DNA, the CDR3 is TGTGCCAGCAGTTACAACGGCGGGCCCTACGGGCAGTACTTC.

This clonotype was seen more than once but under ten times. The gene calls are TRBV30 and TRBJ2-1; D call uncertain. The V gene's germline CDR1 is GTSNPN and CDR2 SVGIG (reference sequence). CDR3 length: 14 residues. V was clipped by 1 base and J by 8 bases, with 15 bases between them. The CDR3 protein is CAWSAPLFNDEQFF. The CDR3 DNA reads TGTGCCTGGAGTGCCCCCTTATTCAACGATGAGCAGTTCTTC. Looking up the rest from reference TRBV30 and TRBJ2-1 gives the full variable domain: SQTIHQWPATLVQPVGSPLSLECTVEGTSNPNLYWYRQAAGRGLQLLFYSVGIGQISSEVPQNLSASRPQDRQFILSSKKLLLSDSGFYLCAWSAPLFNDEQFFGPGTRLTVL.

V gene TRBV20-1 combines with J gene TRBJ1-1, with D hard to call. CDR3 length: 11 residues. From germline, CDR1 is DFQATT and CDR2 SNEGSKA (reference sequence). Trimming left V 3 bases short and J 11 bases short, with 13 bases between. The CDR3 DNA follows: TGCAGTGCTAGTATATCAAGGGAGGCTTTCTTT. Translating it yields CSASISREAFF.

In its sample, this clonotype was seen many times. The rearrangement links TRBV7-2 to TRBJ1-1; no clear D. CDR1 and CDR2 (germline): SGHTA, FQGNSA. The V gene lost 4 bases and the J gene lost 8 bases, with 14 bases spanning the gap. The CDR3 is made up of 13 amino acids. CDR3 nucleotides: TGTGCCAGCAGCTCAGCAGGACGGTTAGAAGCTTTCTTT. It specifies CASSSAGRLEAFF. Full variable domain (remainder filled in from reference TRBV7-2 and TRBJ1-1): GAGVSQSPSNKVTEKGKDVELRCDPISGHTALYWYRQSLGQGLEFLIYFQGNSAPDKSGLPSDRFSAERTGGSVSTLTIQRTQQEDSAVYLCASSSAGRLEAFFGQGTRLTVV.

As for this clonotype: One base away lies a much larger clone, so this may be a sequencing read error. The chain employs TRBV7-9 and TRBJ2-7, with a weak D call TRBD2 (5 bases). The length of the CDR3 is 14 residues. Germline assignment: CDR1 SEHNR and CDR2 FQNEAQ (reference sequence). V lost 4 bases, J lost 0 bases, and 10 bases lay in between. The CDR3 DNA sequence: TGTGCCAGCAGCTCGGACGGGAACTCCTACGAGCAGTACTTC. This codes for CASSSDGNSYEQYF.

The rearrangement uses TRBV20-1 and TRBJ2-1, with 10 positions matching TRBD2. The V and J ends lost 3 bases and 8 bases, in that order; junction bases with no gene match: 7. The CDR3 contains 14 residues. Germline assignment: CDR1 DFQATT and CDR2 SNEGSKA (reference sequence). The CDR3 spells CSASPSGSRDEQFF. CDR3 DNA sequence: TGCAGTGCTAGTCCTAGCGGGAGTCGGGATGAGCAGTTCTTC.

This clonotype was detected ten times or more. The CDR3 is CSVDIGQGRELFF. In DNA form, the CDR3 reads TGCAGCGTCGACATTGGACAGGGGAGGGAACTGTTTTTT. This chain connects TRBV29-1 to TRBJ1-4, with 9 bases aligning to TRBD1. The CDR3 length is 13 residues. The J segment lost 12 bases and the V segment lost 6 bases, leaving 11 bases of the junction unmatched. Per germline, CDR1 SQVTM and CDR2 ANQGSEA. The full variable domain, its missing parts supplied by reference TRBV29-1 and TRBJ1-4, is SAVISQKPSRDICQRGTSLTIQCQVDSQVTMMFWYRQQPGQSLTLIATANQGSEATYESGFVIDKFPISRPNLTFSTLTVSNMSPEDSSIYLCSVDIGQGRELFFGSGTQLSVL.

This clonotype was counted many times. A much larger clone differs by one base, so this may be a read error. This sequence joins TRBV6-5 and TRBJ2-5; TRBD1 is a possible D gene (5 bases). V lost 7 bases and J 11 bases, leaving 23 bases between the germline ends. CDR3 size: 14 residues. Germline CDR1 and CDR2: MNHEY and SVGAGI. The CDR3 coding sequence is TGTGCCAGCATGGCTCCAGGGAAGGGGTATGAGCAGTACTTC. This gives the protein CASMAPGKGYEQYF.

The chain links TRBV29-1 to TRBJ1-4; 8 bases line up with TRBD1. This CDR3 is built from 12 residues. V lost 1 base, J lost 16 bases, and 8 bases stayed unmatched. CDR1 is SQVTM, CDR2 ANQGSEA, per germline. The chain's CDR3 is CSVEGQGSGPFF. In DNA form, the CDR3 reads TGCAGCGTTGAAGGACAGGGGTCGGGGCCGTTTTTT.

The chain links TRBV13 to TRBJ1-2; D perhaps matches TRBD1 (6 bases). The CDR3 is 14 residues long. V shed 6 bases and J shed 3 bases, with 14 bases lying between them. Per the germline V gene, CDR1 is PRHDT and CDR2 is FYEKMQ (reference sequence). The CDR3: CASSEQGYDYGYTF. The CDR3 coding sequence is TGTGCCAGCAGTGAACAGGGTTATGACTATGGCTACACCTTC.

The CDR3 sequence is CASSFANSGANVLTF. The CDR3 coding sequence is TGTGCCAGCAGCTTTGCGAACTCTGGGGCCAACGTCCTGACTTTC. The chain has TRBV7-2 and TRBJ2-6, with D uncertain. V was cut by 3 bases and J by 0 bases, with 6 bases left in between. Per the germline V gene, CDR1 is SGHTA and CDR2 is FQGNSA. The CDR3 is 15 amino acids. Together with reference TRBV7-2 and TRBJ2-6, the CDR3 gives the full variable domain: GAGVSQSPSNKVTEKGKDVELRCDPISGHTALYWYRQSLGQGLEFLIYFQGNSAPDKSGLPSDRFSAERTGGSVSTLTIQRTQQEDSAVYLCASSFANSGANVLTFGAGSRLTVL.

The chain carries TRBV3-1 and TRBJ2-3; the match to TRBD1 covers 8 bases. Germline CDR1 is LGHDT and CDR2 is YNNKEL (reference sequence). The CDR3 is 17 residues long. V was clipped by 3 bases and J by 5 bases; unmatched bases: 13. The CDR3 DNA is TGTGCCAGCAGCCATTATCTCACAGGGGGACGTCAAGATACGCAGTATTTT. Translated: CASSHYLTGGRQDTQYF.

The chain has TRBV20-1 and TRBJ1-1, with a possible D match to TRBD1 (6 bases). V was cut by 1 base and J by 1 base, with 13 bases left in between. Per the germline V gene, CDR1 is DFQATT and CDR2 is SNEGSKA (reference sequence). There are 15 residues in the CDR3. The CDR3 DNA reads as TGCAGTGCTAGAGGGACAGAATATACGAACACTGAAGCTTTCTTT. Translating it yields CSARGTEYTNTEAFF.

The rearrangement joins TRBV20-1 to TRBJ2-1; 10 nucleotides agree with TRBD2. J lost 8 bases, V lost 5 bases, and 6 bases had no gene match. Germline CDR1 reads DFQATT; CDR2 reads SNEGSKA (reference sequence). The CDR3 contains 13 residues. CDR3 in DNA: TGCAGTGCTCCTACTAGCGGGGTGGATGAGCAGTTCTTC. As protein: CSAPTSGVDEQFF.

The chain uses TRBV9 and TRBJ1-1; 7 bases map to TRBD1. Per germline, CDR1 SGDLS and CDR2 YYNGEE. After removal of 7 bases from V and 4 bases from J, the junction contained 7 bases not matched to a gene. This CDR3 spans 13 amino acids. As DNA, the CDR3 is TGTGCCAGCGCCAGAGGGGGCGGCACTGAAGCTTTCTTT. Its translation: CASARGGGTEAFF.

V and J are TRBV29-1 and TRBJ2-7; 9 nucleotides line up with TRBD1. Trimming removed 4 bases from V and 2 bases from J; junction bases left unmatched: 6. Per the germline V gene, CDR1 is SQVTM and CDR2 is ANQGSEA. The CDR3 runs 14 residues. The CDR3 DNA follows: TGCAGCGTTGGAGGGACAGGGCCCCCCTACGAGCAGTACTTC. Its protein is CSVGGTGPPYEQYF.

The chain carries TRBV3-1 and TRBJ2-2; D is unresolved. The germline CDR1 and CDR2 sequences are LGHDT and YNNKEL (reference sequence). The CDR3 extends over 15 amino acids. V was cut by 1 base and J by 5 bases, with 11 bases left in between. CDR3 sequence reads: CASSQVGGRTGELFF. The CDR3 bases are TGTGCCAGCAGCCAAGTCGGCGGTAGAACCGGGGAGCTGTTTTTT.

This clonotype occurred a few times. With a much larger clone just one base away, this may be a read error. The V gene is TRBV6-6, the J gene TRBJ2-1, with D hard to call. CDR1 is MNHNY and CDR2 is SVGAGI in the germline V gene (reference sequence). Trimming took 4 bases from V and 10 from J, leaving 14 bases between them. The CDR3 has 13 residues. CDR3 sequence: CASSSHRNREQFF. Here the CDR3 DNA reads TGTGCCAGCAGTTCCCACCGCAATAGGGAGCAGTTCTTC.

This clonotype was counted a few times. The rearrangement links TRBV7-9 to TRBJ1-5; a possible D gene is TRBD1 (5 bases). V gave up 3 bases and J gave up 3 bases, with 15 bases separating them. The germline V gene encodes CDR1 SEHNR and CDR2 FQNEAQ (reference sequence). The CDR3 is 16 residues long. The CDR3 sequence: CASSFSAGGTNQPQHF. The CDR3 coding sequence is TGTGCCAGCAGCTTCTCGGCCGGGGGGACCAATCAGCCCCAGCATTTT.